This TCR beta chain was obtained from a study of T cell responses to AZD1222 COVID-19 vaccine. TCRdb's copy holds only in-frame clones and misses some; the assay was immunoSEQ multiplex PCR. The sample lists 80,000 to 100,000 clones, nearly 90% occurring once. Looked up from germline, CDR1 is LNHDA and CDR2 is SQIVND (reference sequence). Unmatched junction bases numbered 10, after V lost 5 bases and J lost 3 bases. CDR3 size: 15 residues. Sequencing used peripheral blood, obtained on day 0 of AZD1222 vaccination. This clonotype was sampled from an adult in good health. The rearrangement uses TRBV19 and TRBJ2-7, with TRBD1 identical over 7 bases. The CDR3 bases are TGTGCCAGTAGTGCCTCGACAGGGTCCCACTACGAGCAGTACTTC. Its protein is CASSASTGSHYEQYF.